The 31 T cell receptor beta chains below all came from one sample that was sequenced in a study of cytomegalovirus exposure and HLA in healthy donors. Primers for the PCR totalled 60 Vbeta and 13 Jbeta. The repertoire was sequenced with immunoSEQ multiplex PCR; TCRdb's copy has only in-frame clones and lacks some. Of approximately 100,000 clones listed, under 80% are singletons. Sample: PBMCs. The receptors originated from a woman between 18 and 30 years old in good health and CMV-seropositive.

This chain links TRBV7-6 with TRBJ2-2; D might be TRBD2 (6 bases). Per germline, CDR1 SGHVS and CDR2 FNYEAQ. V gave up 2 bases and J gave up 6 bases, with 16 bases separating them. The CDR3 runs to 16 residues. The CDR3 DNA reads as TGTGCCAGCAGCTTAAGGGCGGCGGGAACCCCCGGGGAGCTGTTTTTT. The encoded protein is CASSLRAAGTPGELFF.

V is TRBV29-1 and J is TRBJ1-1, with D possibly being TRBD1 (5 bases). The germline V gene encodes CDR1 SQVTM and CDR2 ANQGSEA. The CDR3 has 12 residues. V was cut by 2 bases and J by 6 bases, with 10 bases left in between. CDR3 protein: CSVEPGGSEAFF. For the CDR3, the DNA is TGCAGCGTTGAACCGGGGGGATCTGAAGCTTTCTTT.

The CDR3 DNA reads as TGTGCCAGCAGTTTTCCAACGGCACAGGCCTTGAACACTGAAGCTTTCTTT. It specifies CASSFPTAQALNTEAFF. The chain has TRBV28 and TRBJ1-1; D perhaps matches TRBD1 (5 bases). V was pared by 3 bases and J by 0 bases, with 17 bases between. This CDR3 has 17 amino acids. The V gene's germline CDR1 is MDHEN and CDR2 SYDVKM.

The J gene is TRBJ1-2, the V gene TRBV29-1; D gene ambiguous. V was shortened by 6 bases and J by 8 bases, with 13 bases between the two germline ends. CDR3 size: 11 residues. Germline lookup yields CDR1 SQVTM and CDR2 ANQGSEA. In DNA form, the CDR3 reads TGCAGCGTCCCGCTCGGTTTCGGCTACACCTTC. Its protein product is CSVPLGFGYTF.

This clone has just a few counts. The gene calls are TRBV7-9 and TRBJ1-1; D gene unclear. This CDR3 has 15 amino acids. CDR1 is SEHNR and CDR2 is FQNEAQ in the germline V gene (reference sequence). The ends were cut back, 6 bases at V and 3 bases at J, with 17 bases in the middle. The CDR3 DNA follows: TGTGCCAGCAGTCCCGGAAGGACTGAGGACACTGAAGCTTTCTTT. Its protein product is CASSPGRTEDTEAFF.

This clone is a singleton in its sample. This chain joins TRBV2 and TRBJ2-3; TRBD2 might be the D (6 bases). Between the trimmed V and J ends, which lost 6 bases and 2 bases, there was a span of 12 bases. The CDR3 contains 14 residues. CDR1 is SNHLY, CDR2 FYNNEI, per germline. The CDR3 nucleotides read TGTGCCAGCAGCCCGGGACTTAACACAGATACGCAGTATTTT. This encodes CASSPGLNTDTQYF. Full variable domain (remainder filled in from reference TRBV2 and TRBJ2-3): EPEVTQTPSHQVTQMGQEVILRCVPISNHLYFYWYRQILGQKVEFLVSFYNNEISEKSEIFDDQFSVERPDGSNFTLKIRSTKLEDSAMYFCASSPGLNTDTQYFGPGTRLTVL.

CDR3 region: CASSRTGAYGYTF. The DNA of the CDR3 is TGTGCCAGCAGCCGTACAGGGGCCTATGGCTACACCTTC. The genes are TRBV11-2 and TRBJ1-2, with 7 bases aligning to TRBD1. The CDR3 is 13 residues long. Germline V gives CDR1 SGHAT, CDR2 FQNNGV. Trimming cost V 5 bases and J 4 bases; bases outside gene matches: 4.

V is TRBV19 and J is TRBJ2-5; 8 bases match TRBD1. CDR3 length: 14 residues. Germline lookup yields CDR1 LNHDA and CDR2 SQIVND (reference sequence). V was clipped by 6 bases and J by 5 bases; unmatched bases: 8. CDR3 DNA: TGTGCCAGTAGGAGGACAGGGCTCGCGGAGACCCAGTACTTC. Translation: CASRRTGLAETQYF.

The rearrangement links TRBV4-3 to TRBJ1-2; the D gene is possibly TRBD1 (6 bases). This CDR3 has 15 residues. The V gene lost 1 base and the J gene lost 4 bases, with 13 bases spanning the gap. From germline, CDR1 is LGHNA and CDR2 YSLEER. The CDR3 protein is CASSQGLGGGYGYTF. CDR3 DNA: TGCGCCAGCAGCCAAGGTCTAGGGGGGGGCTATGGCTACACCTTC.

V usage is TRBV6-6 and J usage is TRBJ2-7, with 8 nucleotides matching TRBD1. CDR3 length: 13 residues. The V segment lost 8 bases and the J segment 3 bases; nucleotides outside the gene matches: 6. Germline CDR1 is MNHNY and CDR2 is SVGAGI (reference sequence). Here the CDR3 DNA reads TGTGCCAGCGGTGACGGACAGGGCTACGAGCAGTACTTC. It translates to CASGDGQGYEQYF.

The chain uses TRBV27 and TRBJ2-6; D is perhaps TRBD1 (5 bases). The germline gives CDR1 MNHEY, CDR2 SMNVEV (reference sequence). The CDR3 is 17 residues long. With 3 bases removed from V and 2 bases from J, the gap between germline ends came to 14 bases. In DNA form, the CDR3 reads TGTGCCAGCAGTTTCAGGGTGGTATCTCCTGGGGCCAACGTCCTGACTTTC. Its protein is CASSFRVVSPGANVLTF.

V usage is TRBV5-4 and J usage is TRBJ2-7; the match to TRBD1 covers 10 bases. There are 15 residues in the CDR3. V shed 4 bases and J 3 bases; nucleotides not matched to a gene: 7. Per germline, CDR1 SGHNT and CDR2 YYREEE (reference sequence). CDR3: CASSPIGDRGYEQYF. The CDR3 DNA sequence: TGTGCCAGCAGCCCCATAGGGGACAGGGGCTACGAGCAGTACTTC.

The chain recombines TRBV25-1 with TRBJ2-3; TRBD2 aligns across 7 bases. There are 15 residues in the CDR3. V shed 2 bases and J 8 bases; nucleotides not matched to a gene: 10. Per germline, CDR1 MGHDK and CDR2 SYGVNS. The CDR3 DNA follows: TGTGCCAGCAGTGAACCCGGACTAGGGATGAGTACGCAGTATTTT. The encoded protein is CASSEPGLGMSTQYF.

A single count supports this clone. The rearrangement links TRBV7-6 to TRBJ2-5, with 7 bases fitting TRBD1. There are 13 residues in the CDR3. The germline V gene has CDR1 SGHVS and CDR2 FNYEAQ. V shed 8 bases, J shed 1 base, and the junction held 4 bases outside the gene matches. The CDR3 sequence is CASLRGPQETQYF. The CDR3 DNA reads as TGTGCCAGCCTAAGGGGGCCCCAAGAGACCCAGTACTTC.

This chain connects TRBV6-1 to TRBJ2-3; tentatively, D is TRBD2 (5 bases). V shed 6 bases and J shed 3 bases, with 10 bases lying between them. Germline V gives CDR1 MNHNS, CDR2 SASEGT. The CDR3 has 13 amino acids. CDR3 sequence reads: CASSQTRTDTQYF. Here the CDR3 DNA reads TGTGCCAGCAGCCAAACTAGAACAGATACGCAGTATTTT.

This clone came up a few times. The genes are TRBV29-1 and TRBJ2-3; 10 nucleotides match TRBD2. The germline V gene has CDR1 SQVTM and CDR2 ANQGSEA. J was trimmed by 6 bases and V by 4 bases; bases with no gene match: 1. This CDR3 spans 12 amino acids. The CDR3 is CSVVSGRDTQYF. CDR3 nucleotide sequence: TGCAGCGTTGTTAGCGGGAGGGATACGCAGTATTTT.

CDR3 amino acids: CASSLAWTGEDEQFF. The CDR3 DNA reads TGCGCCAGCAGCTTGGCCTGGACAGGGGAGGATGAGCAGTTCTTC. The rearrangement links TRBV5-1 to TRBJ2-1; TRBD1 agrees at 9 bases. Germline V gene data show CDR1 as SGHRS and CDR2 as YFSETQ. J was trimmed by 8 bases and V by 0 bases; bases with no gene match: 6. CDR3 length: 15 amino acids.

This clone was seen only a few times. This chain connects TRBV27 to TRBJ1-5; 8 nucleotides match TRBD1. This CDR3 comprises 16 residues. The J segment lost 0 bases and the V segment lost 6 bases, leaving 7 bases of the junction unmatched. Germline lookup yields CDR1 MNHEY and CDR2 SMNVEV (reference sequence). The CDR3 bases are TGTGCCAGCAGCCTGACAGGGGCTTATAGCAATCAGCCCCAGCATTTT. This translates into CASSLTGAYSNQPQHF.

The chain carries TRBV5-5 and TRBJ1-5; TRBD1 matches at 9 bases. Per germline, CDR1 SGHKS and CDR2 YYEKEE (reference sequence). Unmatched junction bases numbered 13, after V lost 4 bases and J lost 5 bases. The CDR3 is 17 residues long. CDR3: CASSPYGTGIGDQPQHF. The CDR3 nucleotides read TGTGCCAGCAGCCCGTATGGGACAGGGATCGGGGATCAGCCCCAGCATTTT.

The rearrangement links TRBV4-1 to TRBJ2-3; maybe TRBD2 (6 bases). Germline CDR1 reads MGHRA; CDR2 reads YSYEKL. The CDR3 runs to 19 residues. Trimming took 1 base from V and 4 from J, leaving 24 bases between them. The CDR3 DNA reads as TGCGCCAGCAGCCAAGTACCCTTTAAGCGACGGGAGAACCCAGATACGCAGTATTTT. Translating it yields CASSQVPFKRRENPDTQYF.

The CDR3 loop reads CAWSVILGLAGGSYEQYF. The CDR3 coding sequence is TGTGCCTGGAGTGTTATCTTGGGACTAGCGGGAGGATCCTACGAGCAGTACTTC. V and J are TRBV30 and TRBJ2-7, with 15 bases matching TRBD2. CDR3 length equals 18 residues. V shed 0 bases, J shed 1 base, and the junction held 7 bases outside the gene matches. The germline V gene has CDR1 GTSNPN and CDR2 SVGIG (reference sequence). Drawing the rest from reference TRBV30 and TRBJ2-7, the complete variable domain is SQTIHQWPATLVQPVGSPLSLECTVEGTSNPNLYWYRQAAGRGLQLLFYSVGIGQISSEVPQNLSASRPQDRQFILSSKKLLLSDSGFYLCAWSVILGLAGGSYEQYFGPGTRLTVT.

The chain links TRBV30 to TRBJ2-7; no reliable D call. The CDR3 is made up of 11 amino acids. Germline V gives CDR1 GTSNPN, CDR2 SVGIG (reference sequence). The germline V and J ends were trimmed by 7 bases and 3 bases, with 10 bases remaining between them. The CDR3 sequence is CAFNEDYEQYF. In nucleotides, the CDR3 is TGTGCCTTTAACGAGGACTACGAGCAGTACTTC. Supplemented by reference TRBV30 and TRBJ2-7, the full variable domain reads SQTIHQWPATLVQPVGSPLSLECTVEGTSNPNLYWYRQAAGRGLQLLFYSVGIGQISSEVPQNLSASRPQDRQFILSSKKLLLSDSGFYLCAFNEDYEQYFGPGTRLTVT.

The chain recombines TRBV5-1 with TRBJ1-4; a possible D gene is TRBD1 (5 bases). This CDR3 region has 16 residues. V lost 3 bases and J 3 bases, leaving 15 bases between the germline ends. The germline CDR1 and CDR2 sequences are SGHRS and YFSETQ. CDR3 in DNA: TGCGCCAGCAGCTACGGCCTCGGGGGAGCTAATGAAAAACTGTTTTTT. The encoded protein is CASSYGLGGANEKLFF.

The genes are TRBV7-9 and TRBJ1-3; D ambiguous. Trimming stripped 0 bases from V and 2 bases from J, with 8 bases between. Germline values: CDR1 SEHNR, CDR2 FQNEAQ (reference sequence). CDR3 length: 15 amino acids. CDR3 bases: TGTGCCAGCAGCTTAGCGCCCCCGGCTGGAAACACCATATATTTT. Encoded protein: CASSLAPPAGNTIYF. Looking up the rest from reference TRBV7-9 and TRBJ1-3 gives the full variable domain: DTGVSQNPRHKITKRGQNVTFRCDPISEHNRLYWYRQTLGQGPEFLTYFQNEAQLEKSRLLSDRFSAERPKGSFSTLEIQRTEQGDSAMYLCASSLAPPAGNTIYFGEGSWLTVV.

V usage is TRBV19 and J usage is TRBJ1-5; D is perhaps TRBD1 (5 bases). V shed 3 bases and J shed 5 bases, with 11 bases lying between them. CDR1 is LNHDA and CDR2 is SQIVND in the germline V gene (reference sequence). The CDR3 extends over 14 amino acids. The CDR3 DNA reads as TGTGCCAGTAGTATCAGGGTTGAGGATCAGCCCCAGCATTTT. Encoded protein: CASSIRVEDQPQHF.

This clone was detected only a few times. The genes are TRBV30 and TRBJ2-2, with D perhaps TRBD2 (6 bases). Germline assignment: CDR1 GTSNPN and CDR2 SVGIG (reference sequence). The CDR3 loop spans 17 amino acids. V shed 1 base and J shed 2 bases, with 17 bases lying between them. The CDR3 here is CAWSGQVGGINTGELFF. The CDR3 DNA sequence: TGTGCCTGGAGTGGTCAAGTGGGAGGAATAAACACCGGGGAGCTGTTTTTT. Combining the CDR3 with reference TRBV30 and TRBJ2-2 gives the whole variable domain SQTIHQWPATLVQPVGSPLSLECTVEGTSNPNLYWYRQAAGRGLQLLFYSVGIGQISSEVPQNLSASRPQDRQFILSSKKLLLSDSGFYLCAWSGQVGGINTGELFFGEGSRLTVL.

The chain uses TRBV9 and TRBJ1-2; 8 bases map to TRBD1. CDR1 and CDR2 from the germline V gene are SGDLS and YYNGEE. The CDR3 length is 16 residues. V lost 4 bases and J lost 0; bases outside the gene matches: 8. The CDR3 spells CASSSKGQGANYGYTF. DNA for the CDR3: TGTGCCAGCAGCTCGAAAGGACAGGGAGCTAACTATGGCTACACCTTC.

The rearrangement uses TRBV5-4 and TRBJ2-1; 8 bases line up with TRBD2. CDR1 and CDR2 from the germline V gene are SGHNT and YYREEE (reference sequence). The V gene end was trimmed by 9 bases and the J gene end by 0 bases; junction bases not matched to a gene: 8. The CDR3 has 15 amino acids. The CDR3 DNA follows: TGTGCCACTAGGCGGGAGGCGAGCTCCTACAATGAGCAGTTCTTC. It is translated as CATRREASSYNEQFF.

CDR3 DNA sequence: TGTGCCAGCAGCCCTGGACATTACAATGAGCAGTTCTTC. Residues: CASSPGHYNEQFF. The chain couples TRBV7-6 to TRBJ2-1; tentative D call: TRBD1 (5 bases). Germline values: CDR1 SGHVS, CDR2 FNYEAQ. V was trimmed by 5 bases and J by 4 bases, leaving 9 bases between them. This CDR3 comprises 13 residues.

The V call is TRBV7-8, the J call TRBJ2-1; perhaps TRBD2 as D (6 bases). This CDR3 has 17 amino acids. In germline, CDR1 is SGHVS, CDR2 FQNEAQ. With 2 bases removed from V and 1 base from J, the gap between germline ends came to 15 bases. The CDR3 nucleotides are TGTGCCAGCAGCTTAACCGCGGGGCCCCCATCCTACAATGAGCAGTTCTTC. As protein: CASSLTAGPPSYNEQFF.

J is TRBJ2-7 and V is TRBV6-5; 9 bases map to TRBD1. This CDR3 has 14 residues. CDR1 and CDR2 from the germline V gene are MNHEY and SVGAGI. The junction had 4 bases not matched to a gene; V was cut back by 2 bases and J by 5 bases. CDR3 coding DNA: TGTGCCAGCAGTTACCGGGACAGGGCCGACGAGCAGTACTTC. Translation gives CASSYRDRADEQYF.